This entry is about one T cell receptor (beta chain). Repertoires were generated with immunoSEQ multiplex PCR, while TCRdb's copy carries only in-frame clones and drops some. The data contain 140,000 or so clones, around nine tenths of them seen just once; the ten biggest clones take up 8.6%. This specimen comes from a study of blood T cell repertoires in COVID-19. CDR1 is SGHTA and CDR2 is FQGNSA in the germline V gene. CDR3 length: 14 amino acids. V was pared by 1 base and J by 4 bases, with 10 bases between. Sequencing was done on a sample of peripheral blood. The clonotype comes from a woman in her 50s with active or convalescent COVID-19. The chain combines TRBV7-2 with TRBJ1-2; unclear D gene. DNA of the CDR3: TGTGCCAGCAGCTTAGGGGAGACTTTCTATGGCTACACCTTC. Amino acids: CASSLGETFYGYTF.